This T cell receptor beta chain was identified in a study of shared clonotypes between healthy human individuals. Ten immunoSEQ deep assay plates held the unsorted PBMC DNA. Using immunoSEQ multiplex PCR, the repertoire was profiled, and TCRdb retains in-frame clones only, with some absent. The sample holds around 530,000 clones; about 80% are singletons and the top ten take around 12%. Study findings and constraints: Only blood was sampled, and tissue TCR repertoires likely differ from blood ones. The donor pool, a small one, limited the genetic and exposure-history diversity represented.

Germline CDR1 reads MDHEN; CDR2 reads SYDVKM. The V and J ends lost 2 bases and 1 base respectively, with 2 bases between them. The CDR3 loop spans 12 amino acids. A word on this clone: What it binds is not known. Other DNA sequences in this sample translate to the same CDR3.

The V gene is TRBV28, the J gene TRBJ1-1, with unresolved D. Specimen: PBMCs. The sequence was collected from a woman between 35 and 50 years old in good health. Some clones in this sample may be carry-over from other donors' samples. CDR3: CASSLRNTEAFF. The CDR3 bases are TGTGCCAGCAGTTTACGGAACACTGAAGCTTTCTTT.